This TCR beta chain was profiled in a study of T cells in localized non-small cell lung cancer. Study-level results: Tumor showed lower T cell clonality than uninvolved adjacent lung, where it was highest.

Note on this clone: As yet, its antigen is unknown.

The CDR3 is 15 amino acids. CDR1 and CDR2 from the germline V gene are MDHEN and SYDVKM. Trimming pared 5 bases from V and 4 bases from J, leaving 14 bases between. Sequencing used immunoSEQ multiplex PCR; TCRdb keeps in-frame clones, though not all of them. The data contain tens of thousands of clones, more than 75% of them singletons. The chain is built from TRBV28 and TRBJ1-4; possibly TRBD1 for D (6 bases). The TCR was taken from a woman between 35 and 70 years old with stage I squamous cell lung carcinoma. The source was peripheral blood, collected before any cancer treatment. CDR3 sequence reads: CASSEGTTGNEKLFF. The CDR3 region has the DNA TGTGCCAGCAGTGAGGGGACAACTGGTAATGAAAAACTGTTTTTT.